The TCR beta chain described here comes from a study of cytomegalovirus exposure and HLA in healthy donors. The PCR ran on 60 Vbeta and 13 Jbeta primers. Sequencing was performed with immunoSEQ multiplex PCR; in TCRdb, only in-frame clones are kept and a portion is missing. The sample has some 87,000 clones; around two thirds are singletons. Germline CDR1 SGHNT, CDR2 YYREEE (reference sequence). Losses at the gene ends were 3 bases for V and 2 bases for J; bases not matched to a gene: 4. CDR3 size: 16 residues. The sample consisted of PBMCs. This chain uses TRBV5-4 with TRBJ2-1, with 11 nucleotides matching TRBD2. The clonotype originates from a woman in her thirties in good health and CMV-seropositive. The chain's CDR3 is CASSSSGGRAYNEQFF. The DNA of the CDR3 is TGTGCCAGCAGCTCTAGCGGGGGGCGGGCCTACAATGAGCAGTTCTTC.